This is a list of T cell receptor beta chains from one sample in a study of long-term antiretroviral therapy in people with HIV. The assay was immunoSEQ multiplex PCR, and TCRdb's table has in-frame clones only and misses some. This table has 25,000 to 40,000 clones, about 98% appearing once. The source material was unsorted PBMCs, sampled 7.6 years after starting antiretroviral therapy. The receptor source for this set is a young man with HIV. Each CDR3 is given with its conserved first and last residue. A D gene is named only where the DNA matches it firmly. A clone size is listed for some rows: how often the clone was seen (once, few, many), or a class if it is expanded.

V gene	clone size	D gene	J gene	CDR3 protein	CDR3 DNA
TRBV28	-	-	TRBJ1-2	CATIHRYGYTF	TGTGCCACTATACACCGATATGGCTACACCTTC
TRBV11-2	-	-	TRBJ2-4	CASSQQGTAKNIQYF	TGTGCCAGCAGCCAGCAGGGAACCGCCAAAAACATTCAGTACTTC
TRBV25-1	-	-	TRBJ2-5	CASSESPPRETQYF	TGTGCCAGCAGTGAATCCCCACCTAGAGAGACCCAGTACTTC
TRBV9	-	-	TRBJ1-2	CASTFGDTDYGYTF	TGTGCCAGCACCTTTGGGGACACGGACTATGGCTACACCTTC
TRBV7-4	-	-	TRBJ2-3	CATPAKYF	TGTGCCACCCCAGCCAAGTATTTT
TRBV12-1	-	-	TRBJ1-4	CASSFLDEKLFF	TGTGCCAGCAGCTTTTTGGATGAAAAACTGTTTTTT
TRBV7-9	-	-	TRBJ2-3	CASSPRDINTDTQYF	TGTGCCAGCAGCCCCCGGGACATTAACACAGATACGCAGTATTTT
TRBV18	-	-	TRBJ1-6	CASSYGRGNGNSPLHF	TGTGCCAGCTCCTACGGACGGGGGAACGGTAATTCACCCCTCCACTTT
TRBV5-1	-	-	TRBJ1-5	CASSLDSPEQPQHF	TGCGCCAGCAGCTTGGATAGTCCCGAGCAGCCCCAGCATTTT
TRBV11-2	-	-	TRBJ2-3	CASGSTDTQYF	TGTGCCAGCGGCTCCACAGATACGCAGTATTTT
TRBV5-6	-	-	TRBJ2-7	CASSLYGSGVSYEQYF	TGTGCCAGCAGCTTGTATGGTTCAGGGGTCTCCTACGAGCAGTACTTC
TRBV7-8	-	-	TRBJ2-7	CASSLGGRVGYEQYF	TGTGCCAGCAGCTTGGGGGGCCGGGTCGGGTACGAGCAGTACTTC
TRBV6-6	-	-	TRBJ2-1	CASAGLPLDEQFF	TGTGCCAGCGCCGGCCTCCCCCTGGATGAGCAGTTCTTC
TRBV5-4	-	-	TRBJ2-7	CASSLWGDSYEQYF	TGTGCCAGCAGCTTGTGGGGAGACTCCTACGAGCAGTACTTC
TRBV6-6	-	TRBD1	TRBJ1-1	CASRDRDNEAFF	TGTGCCAGCCGGGACAGGGATAATGAAGCTTTCTTT
TRBV30	-	-	TRBJ1-1	CAWSGAKNTEAFF	TGTGCCTGGAGTGGGGCGAAGAACACTGAAGCTTTCTTT
TRBV5-6	once	-	TRBJ2-1	CASSLESEQFF	TGTGCCAGCAGCTTGGAGTCTGAGCAGTTCTTC
TRBV7-2	-	TRBD1	TRBJ1-2	CASSLAGGQDYGYTF	TGTGCCAGCAGCTTAGCGGGGGGACAGGACTATGGCTACACCTTC
TRBV2	-	-	TRBJ2-7	CASSESGSWLYEQYF	TGTGCCAGCAGTGAAAGTGGTAGCTGGTTATACGAGCAGTACTTC
TRBV9	-	-	TRBJ2-7	CASSVGRGEQYF	TGTGCCAGCAGCGTAGGAAGGGGCGAGCAGTACTTC
TRBV13	-	TRBD2	TRBJ2-2	CATRLADGELFF	TGTGCCACGCGACTAGCGGACGGGGAGCTGTTTTTT
TRBV2	-	-	TRBJ2-1	CASGHNYNEQFF	TGTGCCAGCGGCCATAACTACAATGAGCAGTTCTTC
TRBV5-1	-	TRBD1	TRBJ2-5	CASSLGGQQETQYF	TGCGCCAGCAGCTTGGGGGGACAGCAAGAGACCCAGTACTTC
TRBV4-3	-	-	TRBJ1-3	CASSQDRRAGNTIYF	TGCGCCAGCAGCCAAGATCGGAGGGCTGGAAACACCATATATTTT
TRBV6-5	-	-	TRBJ2-7	CASRSRGGTIYEQYF	TGTGCCAGCAGGTCCAGGGGGGGTACTATCTACGAGCAGTACTTC
TRBV15	-	-	TRBJ2-3	CATSREPPPAGLPDTQYF	TGTGCCACCAGCAGAGAACCCCCTCCGGCGGGCCTTCCTGATACGCAGTATTTT
TRBV19	once	-	TRBJ1-2	CASSLGPQSNYGYTF	TGTGCCAGTAGTCTGGGCCCCCAAAGCAACTATGGCTACACCTTC
TRBV27	once	-	TRBJ1-5	CASSFQNQPQHF	TGTGCCAGCAGTTTCCAAAATCAGCCCCAGCATTTT
TRBV14	-	TRBD1	TRBJ2-3	CASSPTGETDTQYF	TGTGCCAGCAGCCCGACAGGGGAAACAGATACGCAGTATTTT
TRBV11-2	-	TRBD1	TRBJ2-7	CASSPSRGYYEQYF	TGTGCCAGCAGCCCTAGCAGGGGGTACTACGAGCAGTACTTC
TRBV10-3	-	-	TRBJ2-2	CAVGKTSANTGELFF	TGTGCCGTCGGCAAGACTAGTGCTAACACCGGGGAGCTGTTTTTT
TRBV7-2	-	TRBD2	TRBJ2-5	CASSLVVSGGPKYF	TGTGCCAGCAGCTTAGTGGTTAGCGGGGGACCAAAGTACTTC
TRBV2	once	-	TRBJ2-2	CASRQVNTGELFF	TGTGCCAGCAGACAGGTGAACACCGGGGAGCTGTTTTTT
TRBV7-2	-	TRBD1	TRBJ1-2	CASSLARGQPSLGYTF	TGTGCCAGCAGCTTAGCGAGGGGACAGCCGTCCCTTGGCTACACCTTC
TRBV5-1	-	-	TRBJ1-1	CASSSPGSRGTEAFF	TGCGCCAGCAGCTCCCCCGGGAGCAGAGGAACTGAAGCTTTCTTT
TRBV2	-	-	TRBJ1-1	CASTSMDTEAFF	TGTGCCAGCACGTCCATGGACACTGAAGCTTTCTTT
TRBV19	-	-	TRBJ2-1	CATQGTRLREQFF	TGTGCCACCCAGGGGACTCGCCTCCGTGAGCAGTTCTTC
TRBV6-6	-	TRBD2	TRBJ2-1	CASGTSGHNEQFF	TGTGCCAGCGGGACTAGCGGGCACAATGAGCAGTTCTTC
TRBV15	-	TRBD1	TRBJ1-4	CATSSPRDSHEKLFF	TGTGCCACCAGCAGCCCCAGGGACAGCCACGAAAAACTGTTTTTT
TRBV30	-	-	TRBJ1-5	CAWGNRLQPQHF	TGTGCCTGGGGGAACAGGTTACAGCCCCAGCATTTT
TRBV29-1	once	TRBD2	TRBJ2-7	CSVVIAGAPYEQYF	TGCAGCGTTGTTATAGCGGGAGCGCCGTACGAGCAGTACTTC